The sequence of this T cell receptor (beta chain) was determined in a study of T-cell reconstitution after alpha-beta-depleted transplantation in children. This clonotype was detected many times. Construction of the TCRbeta library involved unique molecular identifiers. TCRdb independently ran MiXCR on the PCR reads; one entry per CDR3 protein. The table lists approximately 240,000 distinct CDR3 sequences, around 10% of them singletons, with approximately 6.2% in the top ten. This CDR3 region has 12 residues. CDR1 is MNHEY, CDR2 SMNVEV, per germline (reference sequence). The V end lost 5 bases, the J end lost 6 bases, and 11 bases lay between the germline ends.

This sample comprised PBMCs from the stem cell graft donor, obtained from the stem cell graft. The chain combines TRBV27 with TRBJ2-7; D may be TRBD1 (5 bases). The receptor was isolated from a human donor who donated a stem cell graft to a child with acute lymphoblastic leukemia. The CDR3 coding sequence is TGTGCCAGCAGTACTCAGGGTTTCGAGCAGTACTTC. Encoded protein: CASSTQGFEQYF.